This record concerns one TCR beta chain sequence. This sample is drawn from a study of blood T cell repertoires in COVID-19. Study information: Spain, Italy and the United States supplied samples that represented acute and convalescent COVID-19. T cells, B-cell-depleted T cells, or PBMCs supplied cDNA or gDNA.

Original processing methods: Nucleated cell number was recorded as an estimate derived from reference gene primer amplification. Only in-frame clones appear in the TCRdb table, and some are missing; sequencing was by immunoSEQ multiplex PCR. From that table come the V and J calls and clone size; the DNA was used to work out D and trimming. The sample lists about 98,000 clones; roughly 92% were seen once. V shed 2 bases and J shed 5 bases, with 18 bases lying between them. Germline-derived CDR1 and CDR2 are PRHDT and FYEKMQ (reference sequence). The CDR3 has 16 residues. The chain employs TRBV13 and TRBJ1-1, with D maybe TRBD1 (5 bases). Sequencing was done on a sample of peripheral blood. This TCR derives from a woman aged 50 to 60 with COVID-19, enrolled during active disease. The CDR3 loop reads CASSLQIRQGGTEAFF. CDR3 DNA: TGTGCCAGCAGCTTACAAATACGGCAGGGCGGAACTGAAGCTTTCTTT.